The 9 T cell receptor beta chains reported below all come from one sample, sequenced in a study of shared clonotypes between healthy human individuals. Some clones are missing from TCRdb's copy, which holds only in-frame ones; the method was immunoSEQ multiplex PCR. The sample yields about 1 million clones, more than 60% seen once. The sequenced sample consisted of memory CD4+ T cells sorted from blood. Subset defined: CD45RA-negative fraction. The origin of the receptors is a man in his late teens or twenties in good health.

The chain recombines TRBV15 with TRBJ2-3; TRBD1 agrees at 9 bases. This CDR3 comprises 14 residues. Trimming took 6 bases from V and 3 from J; bases not matched to a gene: 4. Germline V gene data show CDR1 as LNHNV and CDR2 as YYDKDF (reference sequence). The DNA of the CDR3 is TGTGCCACCAGAACGGGACAGGGAACAGATACGCAGTATTTT. Encoded protein: CATRTGQGTDTQYF.

The chain employs TRBV27 and TRBJ2-5, with a tentative D call TRBD1 (6 bases). The CDR3 is 12 amino acids. The germline V and J ends were trimmed by 6 bases and 11 bases, with 16 bases remaining between them. CDR1 is MNHEY and CDR2 is SMNVEV in the germline V gene (reference sequence). CDR3 region: CASSLDRQGQYF. CDR3 sequence (DNA): TGTGCCAGCAGCCTCGACAGGCAGGGGCAGTACTTC.

This clone occurred once. The chain joins TRBV7-6 to TRBJ2-7, with D perhaps matching TRBD2 (5 bases). Germline assignment: CDR1 SGHVS and CDR2 FNYEAQ. The CDR3 is 15 residues long. With 0 bases removed from V and 0 bases from J, the gap between germline ends came to 9 bases. CDR3 nucleotides: TGTGCCAGCAGCTTAGCCCCCGGGGTCTCCTACGAGCAGTACTTC. Residues: CASSLAPGVSYEQYF.

Points on this clone: One end of the junction does not line up with germline, which may come from a read error. The chain uses TRBV7-7 and TRBJ2-5; D not certain. The CDR3 has 14 amino acids. Germline CDR1 is SSHAT and CDR2 is FNYEAQ (reference sequence). CDR3 DNA: TGTGCTAGCAGCGCAGGAATCTTCCAAGAGACCCAGTACTTC. Encoded protein: CASSAGIFQETQYF.

The chain joins TRBV9 to TRBJ2-7; D possibly matches TRBD1 or TRBD2 (5 bases each). CDR1 SGDLS and CDR2 YYNGEE come from the germline V gene. V lost 4 bases, J lost 7 bases, and 21 bases lay in between. This CDR3 has 15 residues. The CDR3 protein is CASSRGDSPPWEQYF. The CDR3, as DNA: TGTGCCAGCAGCAGGGGAGACAGTCCACCATGGGAGCAGTACTTC.

V and J are TRBV28 and TRBJ2-1; 7 bases map to TRBD1. This CDR3 spans 15 amino acids. CDR1 is MDHEN, CDR2 SYDVKM, per germline. V shed 3 bases and J 2 bases; nucleotides not matched to a gene: 4. In DNA, the CDR3 is TGTGCCAGCAGTTTCACAGGGGTAACCTACAATGAGCAGTTCTTC. Its translation: CASSFTGVTYNEQFF.

The rearrangement links TRBV13 to TRBJ2-5; D may be TRBD1 (6 bases). Trimming shortened V by 4 bases and J by 9 bases, and 15 bases separated the two germline ends. The CDR3 is 13 residues long. Germline lookup yields CDR1 PRHDT and CDR2 FYEKMQ (reference sequence). CDR3 DNA sequence: TGTGCCAGCAGCTCGAGTAACCCAGGGGCCCAGTACTTC. Protein product: CASSSSNPGAQYF.

This rearrangement joins TRBV30 to TRBJ2-1; D unresolved. Trimming pared 0 bases from V and 6 bases from J, leaving 9 bases between. The CDR3 spans 13 residues. Germline V gives CDR1 GTSNPN, CDR2 SVGIG (reference sequence). CDR3 residues: CAWSVQSINEQFF. CDR3 nucleotides: TGTGCCTGGAGTGTACAATCAATCAATGAGCAGTTCTTC.

The chain links TRBV5-1 to TRBJ2-1, with TRBD2 identical over 12 bases. From germline, CDR1 is SGHRS and CDR2 YFSETQ. This CDR3 region has 15 residues. The trim removed 7 bases at V and 0 bases at J, leaving 2 bases unmatched. The CDR3 reads CASGLAGSSYNEQFF. The CDR3, as DNA: TGCGCCAGCGGACTAGCGGGAAGCTCCTACAATGAGCAGTTCTTC.